Below are 2 T cell receptor beta chains sequenced from a single sample in a study of control samples from healthy donors and cancer patients. Assay: immunoSEQ multiplex PCR; the TCRdb copy retains only in-frame clones and omits some. The table has about 94,000 clones, approximately 90% seen once. The sample consisted of blood. These receptors all come from a woman aged 18-30 years in good health.

The chain recombines TRBV14 with TRBJ2-5; 8 bases are a match to TRBD2. In germline, CDR1 is SGHDN, CDR2 FVKESK. CDR3 length equals 16 residues. The trim removed 3 bases at V and 5 bases at J, leaving 11 bases unmatched. In nucleotides, the CDR3 is TGTGCCAGCAGCCATTCCCGACTAGCGATAGGGGAGACCCAGTACTTC. It yields the protein CASSHSRLAIGETQYF.

The table lists this clone with a count of one. The rearrangement links TRBV4-2 to TRBJ1-2, with D tentatively TRBD1 (5 bases). V dropped 4 bases and J dropped 2 bases, with 14 bases sitting between them. This CDR3 has 15 residues. CDR1 and CDR2 from the germline V gene are LGHNA and YNFKEQ. The CDR3 DNA sequence: TGTGCCAGCAGCCTTGCCGGGACGAGAAACTATGGCTACACCTTC. Its protein is CASSLAGTRNYGYTF.